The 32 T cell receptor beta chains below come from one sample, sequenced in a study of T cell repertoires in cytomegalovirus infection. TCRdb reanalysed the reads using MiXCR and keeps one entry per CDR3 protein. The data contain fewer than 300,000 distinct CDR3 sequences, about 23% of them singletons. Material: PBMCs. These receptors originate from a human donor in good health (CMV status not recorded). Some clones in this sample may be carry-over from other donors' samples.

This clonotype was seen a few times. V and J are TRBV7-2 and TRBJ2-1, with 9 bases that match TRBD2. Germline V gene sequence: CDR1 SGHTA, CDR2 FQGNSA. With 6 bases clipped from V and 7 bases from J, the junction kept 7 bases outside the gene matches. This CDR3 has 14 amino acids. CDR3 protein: CASRRSGSGNEQFF. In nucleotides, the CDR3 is TGTGCCAGCAGACGTAGCGGGAGTGGGAATGAGCAGTTCTTC.

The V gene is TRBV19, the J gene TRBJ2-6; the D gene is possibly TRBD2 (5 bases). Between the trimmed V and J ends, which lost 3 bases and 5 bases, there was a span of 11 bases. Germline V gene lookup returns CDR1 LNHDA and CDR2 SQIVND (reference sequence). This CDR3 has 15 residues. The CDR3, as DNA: TGTGCCAGTAGTATTGTTCCGGGAAGGGCCAACGTCCTGACTTTC. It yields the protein CASSIVPGRANVLTF. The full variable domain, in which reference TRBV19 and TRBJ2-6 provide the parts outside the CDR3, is DGGITQSPKYLFRKEGQNVTLSCEQNLNHDAMYWYRQDPGQGLRLIYYSQIVNDFQKGDIAEGYSVSREKKESFPLTVTSAQKNPTAFYLCASSIVPGRANVLTFGAGSRLTVL.

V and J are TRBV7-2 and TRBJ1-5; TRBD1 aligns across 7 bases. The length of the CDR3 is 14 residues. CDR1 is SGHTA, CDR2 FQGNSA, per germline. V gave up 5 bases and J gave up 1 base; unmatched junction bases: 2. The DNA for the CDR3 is TGTGCCAGCAGCCAGGGGGTAAGCAATCAGCCCCAGCATTTT. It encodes CASSQGVSNQPQHF.

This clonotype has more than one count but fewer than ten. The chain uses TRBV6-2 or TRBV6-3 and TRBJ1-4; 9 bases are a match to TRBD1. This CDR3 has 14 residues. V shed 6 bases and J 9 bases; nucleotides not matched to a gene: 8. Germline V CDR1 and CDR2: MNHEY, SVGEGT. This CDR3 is CASSYGTGLKKLFF. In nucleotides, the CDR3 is TGTGCCAGCAGCTACGGGACAGGGTTGAAAAAACTGTTTTTT.

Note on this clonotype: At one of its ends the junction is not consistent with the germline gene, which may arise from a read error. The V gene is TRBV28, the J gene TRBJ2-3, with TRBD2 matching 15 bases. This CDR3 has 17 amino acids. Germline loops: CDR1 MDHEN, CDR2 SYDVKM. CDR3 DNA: TGTGCCAGCAGTTTGGCCGGACTAGCGGGAGGGCCCTCAGATACGCATTTT. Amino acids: CASSLAGLAGGPSDTHF.

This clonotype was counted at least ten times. CDR3 sequence (DNA): TGTGCCAGCAGTTTGGTCCGGGGCGCCCCAGAGACCCAGTACTTC. It yields the protein CASSLVRGAPETQYF. The chain joins TRBV28 to TRBJ2-5; the D gene could be TRBD1 or TRBD2 (5 bases each). This CDR3 has 15 amino acids. CDR1 is MDHEN, CDR2 SYDVKM, per germline. Trimming stripped 3 bases from V and 4 bases from J, with 15 bases between.

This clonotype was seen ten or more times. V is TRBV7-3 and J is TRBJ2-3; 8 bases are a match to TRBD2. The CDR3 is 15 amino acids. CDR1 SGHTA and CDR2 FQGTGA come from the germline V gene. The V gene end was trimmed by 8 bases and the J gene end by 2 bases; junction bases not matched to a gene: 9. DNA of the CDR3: TGTGCCAGCGCCGAGCGGGGGAGTTTCACAGATACGCAGTATTTT. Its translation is CASAERGSFTDTQYF.

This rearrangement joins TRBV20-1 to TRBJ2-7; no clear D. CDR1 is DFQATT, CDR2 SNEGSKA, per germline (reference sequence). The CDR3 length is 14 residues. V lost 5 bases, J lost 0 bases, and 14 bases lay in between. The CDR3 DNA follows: TGCAGTGCTTCAAGGCCACCCTCCTCCTACGAGCAGTACTTC. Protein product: CSASRPPSSYEQYF.

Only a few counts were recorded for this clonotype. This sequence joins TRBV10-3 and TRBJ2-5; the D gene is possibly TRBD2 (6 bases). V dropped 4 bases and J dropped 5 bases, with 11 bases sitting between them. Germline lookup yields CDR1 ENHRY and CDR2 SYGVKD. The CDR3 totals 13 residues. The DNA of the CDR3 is TGTGCCATCAGTGGGCTAGCGACGGAGACCCAGTACTTC. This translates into CAISGLATETQYF.

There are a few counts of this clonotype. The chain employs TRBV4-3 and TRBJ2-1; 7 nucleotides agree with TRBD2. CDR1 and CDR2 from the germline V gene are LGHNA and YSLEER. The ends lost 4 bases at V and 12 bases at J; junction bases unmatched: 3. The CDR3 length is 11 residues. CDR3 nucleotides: TGCGCCAGCAGCCCGGGGGGACCGCAGTTCTTC. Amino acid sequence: CASSPGGPQFF.

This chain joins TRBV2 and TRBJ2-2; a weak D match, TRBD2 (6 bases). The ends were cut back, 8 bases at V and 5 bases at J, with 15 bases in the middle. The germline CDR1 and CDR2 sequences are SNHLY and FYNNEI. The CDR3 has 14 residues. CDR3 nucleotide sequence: TGTGCCAGCTTCTCAGGAGGGAGAACCGGGGAGCTGTTTTTT. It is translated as CASFSGGRTGELFF.

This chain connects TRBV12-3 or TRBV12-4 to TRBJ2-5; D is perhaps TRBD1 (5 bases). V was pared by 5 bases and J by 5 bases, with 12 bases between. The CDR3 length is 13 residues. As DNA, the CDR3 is TGTGCCAGCAGTAGGGCAGGGTCGGAGACCCAGTACTTC. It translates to CASSRAGSETQYF.

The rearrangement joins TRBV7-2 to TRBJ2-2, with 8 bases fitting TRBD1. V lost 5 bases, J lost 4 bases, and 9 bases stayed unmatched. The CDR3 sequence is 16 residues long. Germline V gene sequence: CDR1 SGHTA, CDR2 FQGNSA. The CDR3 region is CASSLGQGGGTGELFF. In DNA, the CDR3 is TGTGCCAGCAGCCTAGGACAGGGTGGTGGCACCGGGGAGCTGTTTTTT.

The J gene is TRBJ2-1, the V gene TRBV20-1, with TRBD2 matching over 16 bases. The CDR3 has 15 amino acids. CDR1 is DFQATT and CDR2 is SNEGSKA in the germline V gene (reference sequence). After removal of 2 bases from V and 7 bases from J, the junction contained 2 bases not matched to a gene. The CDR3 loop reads CSARQGLAGGNEQFF. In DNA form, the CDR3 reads TGCAGTGCTAGACAGGGACTAGCGGGGGGGAATGAGCAGTTCTTC.

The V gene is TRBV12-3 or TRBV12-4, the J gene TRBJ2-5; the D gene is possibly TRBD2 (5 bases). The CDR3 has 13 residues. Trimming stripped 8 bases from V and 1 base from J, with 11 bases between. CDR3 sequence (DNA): TGTGCCAGCTCGGGGAACAGCCAAGAGACCCAGTACTTC. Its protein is CASSGNSQETQYF.

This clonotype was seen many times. The CDR3 is CASSLDSPAQFF. Written as DNA, the CDR3 is TGTGCCAGCAGCCTGGACAGCCCGGCGCAGTTCTTC. V gene TRBV7-2 combines with J gene TRBJ2-1; D is perhaps TRBD1 (6 bases). Trimming cost V 5 bases and J 12 bases, with 14 bases left between them. CDR3 length: 12 residues. The germline CDR1 and CDR2 sequences are SGHTA and FQGNSA.

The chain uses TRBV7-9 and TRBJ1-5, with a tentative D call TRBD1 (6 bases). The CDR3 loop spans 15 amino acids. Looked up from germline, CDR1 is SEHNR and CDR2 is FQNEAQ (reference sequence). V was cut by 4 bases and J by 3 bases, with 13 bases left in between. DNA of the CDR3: TGTGCCAGCAGCTCCTCTCGACAGGCCAATCAGCCCCAGCATTTT. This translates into CASSSSRQANQPQHF.

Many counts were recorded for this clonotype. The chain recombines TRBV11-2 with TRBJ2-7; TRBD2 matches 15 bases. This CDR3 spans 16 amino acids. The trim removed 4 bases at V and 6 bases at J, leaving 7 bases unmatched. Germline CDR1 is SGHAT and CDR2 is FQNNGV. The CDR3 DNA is TGTGCCAGCAGCTCCCGGACTAGCGGGAGGGCGGCCGAGCAGTACTTC. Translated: CASSSRTSGRAAEQYF.

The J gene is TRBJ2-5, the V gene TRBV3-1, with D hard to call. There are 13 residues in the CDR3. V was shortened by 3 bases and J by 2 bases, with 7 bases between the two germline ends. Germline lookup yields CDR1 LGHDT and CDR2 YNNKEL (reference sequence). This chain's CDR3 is CASSQRVQETQYF. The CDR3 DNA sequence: TGTGCCAGCAGCCAGAGAGTTCAAGAGACCCAGTACTTC.

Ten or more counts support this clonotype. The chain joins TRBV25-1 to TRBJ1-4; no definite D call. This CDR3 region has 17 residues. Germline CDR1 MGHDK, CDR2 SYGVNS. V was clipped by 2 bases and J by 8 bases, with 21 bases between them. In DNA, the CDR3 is TGTGCCAGCAGTGAAACCGGTGAAACGGGTTTAGGCGAAAAACTGTTTTTT. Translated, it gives CASSETGETGLGEKLFF. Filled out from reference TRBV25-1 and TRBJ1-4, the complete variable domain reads EADIYQTPRYLVIGTGKKITLECSQTMGHDKMYWYQQDPGMELHLIHYSYGVNSTEKGDLSSESTVSRIRTEHFPLTLESARPSHTSQYLCASSETGETGLGEKLFFGSGTQLSVL.

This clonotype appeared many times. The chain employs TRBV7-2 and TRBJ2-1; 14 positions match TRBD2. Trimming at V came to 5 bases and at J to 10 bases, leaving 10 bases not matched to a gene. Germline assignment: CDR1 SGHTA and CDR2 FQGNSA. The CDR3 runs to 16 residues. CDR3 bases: TGTGCCAGCAGCCCATCCCCGGGACTAGCGGGAGTAGAGCAGTTCTTC. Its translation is CASSPSPGLAGVEQFF.

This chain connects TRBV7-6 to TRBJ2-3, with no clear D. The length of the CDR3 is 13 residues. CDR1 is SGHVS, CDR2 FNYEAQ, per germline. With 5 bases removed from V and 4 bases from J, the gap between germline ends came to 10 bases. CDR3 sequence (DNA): TGTGCCAGCAGCCCAGCCGGCCCAGATACGCAGTATTTT. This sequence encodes CASSPAGPDTQYF.

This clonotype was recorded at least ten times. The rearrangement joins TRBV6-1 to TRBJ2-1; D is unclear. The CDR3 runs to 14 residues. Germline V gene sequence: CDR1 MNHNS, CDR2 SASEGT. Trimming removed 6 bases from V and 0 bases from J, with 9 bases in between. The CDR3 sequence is CASSPSVSYNEQFF. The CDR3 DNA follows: TGTGCCAGCAGCCCTTCGGTCTCCTACAATGAGCAGTTCTTC.

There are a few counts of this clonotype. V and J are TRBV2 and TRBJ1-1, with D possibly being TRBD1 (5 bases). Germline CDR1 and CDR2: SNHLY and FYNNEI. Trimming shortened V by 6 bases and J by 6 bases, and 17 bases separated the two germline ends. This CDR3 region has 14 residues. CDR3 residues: CASSGLGPPSEAFF. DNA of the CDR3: TGTGCCAGCAGCGGTCTGGGGCCACCATCTGAAGCTTTCTTT.

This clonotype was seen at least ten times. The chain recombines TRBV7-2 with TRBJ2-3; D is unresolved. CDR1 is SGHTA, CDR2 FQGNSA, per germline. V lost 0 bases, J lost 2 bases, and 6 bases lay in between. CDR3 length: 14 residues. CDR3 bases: TGTGCCAGCAGCTTAGCGCTGAACACAGATACGCAGTATTTT. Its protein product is CASSLALNTDTQYF.

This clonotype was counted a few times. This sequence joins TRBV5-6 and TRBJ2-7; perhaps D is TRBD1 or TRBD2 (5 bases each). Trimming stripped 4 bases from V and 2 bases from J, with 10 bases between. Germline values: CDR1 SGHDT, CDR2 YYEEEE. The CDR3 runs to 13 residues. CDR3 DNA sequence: TGTGCCAGCAGCCCATCGGGACCCTACGAGCAGTACTTC. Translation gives CASSPSGPYEQYF.

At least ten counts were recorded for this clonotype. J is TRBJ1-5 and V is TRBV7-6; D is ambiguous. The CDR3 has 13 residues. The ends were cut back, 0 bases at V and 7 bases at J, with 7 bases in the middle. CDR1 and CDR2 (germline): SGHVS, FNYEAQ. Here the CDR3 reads CASSLATGQPQHF. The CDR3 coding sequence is TGTGCCAGCAGCTTAGCGACGGGGCAGCCCCAGCATTTT.

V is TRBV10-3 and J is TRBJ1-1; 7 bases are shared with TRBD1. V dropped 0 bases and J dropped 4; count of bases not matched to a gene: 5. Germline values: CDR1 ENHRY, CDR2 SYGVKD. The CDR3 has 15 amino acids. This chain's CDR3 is CAISESRKGATEAFF. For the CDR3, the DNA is TGTGCCATCAGTGAGTCTAGGAAGGGGGCCACTGAAGCTTTCTTT.

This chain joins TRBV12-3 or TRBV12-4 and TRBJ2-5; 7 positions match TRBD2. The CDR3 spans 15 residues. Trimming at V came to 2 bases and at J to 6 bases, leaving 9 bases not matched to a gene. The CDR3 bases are TGTGCCAGCAGTTTATCTCGGGCGGGAGCGAAGACCCAGTACTTC. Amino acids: CASSLSRAGAKTQYF.

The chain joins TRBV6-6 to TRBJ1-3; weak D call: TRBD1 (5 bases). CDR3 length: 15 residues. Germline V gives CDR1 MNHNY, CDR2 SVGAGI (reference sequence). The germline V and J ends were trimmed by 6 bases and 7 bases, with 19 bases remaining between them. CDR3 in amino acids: CASREGRGQTNTIYF. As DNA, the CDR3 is TGTGCCAGCAGGGAAGGCAGAGGACAAACGAACACCATATATTTT.

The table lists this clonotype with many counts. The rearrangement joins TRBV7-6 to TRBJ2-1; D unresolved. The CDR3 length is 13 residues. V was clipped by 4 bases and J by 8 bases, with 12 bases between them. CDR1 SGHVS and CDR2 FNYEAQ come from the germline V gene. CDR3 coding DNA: TGTGCCAGCAGCTCCGGACCCAACTATGAGCAGTTCTTC. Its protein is CASSSGPNYEQFF. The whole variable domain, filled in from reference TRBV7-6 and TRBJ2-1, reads GAGVSQSPRYKVTKRGQDVALRCDPISGHVSLYWYRQALGQGPEFLTYFNYEAQQDKSGLPNDRFSAERPEGSISTLTIQRTEQRDSAMYRCASSSGPNYEQFFGPGTRLTVL.

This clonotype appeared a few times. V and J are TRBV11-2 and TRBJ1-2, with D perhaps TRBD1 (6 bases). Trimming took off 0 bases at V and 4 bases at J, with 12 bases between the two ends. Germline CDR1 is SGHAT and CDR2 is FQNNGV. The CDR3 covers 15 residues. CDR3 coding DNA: TGTGCCAGCAGCTTAGAGGGGGGGCACATCTATGGCTACACCTTC. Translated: CASSLEGGHIYGYTF.